Given below is one T cell receptor beta chain in context. The CDR3 spans 15 residues. Germline CDR1 and CDR2: SGHRS and YFSETQ. V trimming: 3 bases; J trimming: 5 bases; junction bases outside the gene matches: 8. These data belong to a study of tumor and adjacent non-tumor tissue in lung cancer. The wider study: Samples averaged about 3.8 million productive TCRbeta reads each.

TCRbeta libraries were built with three rounds of nested PCR, modified from ARM-PCR. MiXCR, run by TCRdb on the multiplex PCR reads, gives a single entry per CDR3 protein. Of tens of thousands of distinct CDR3 sequences detected, 60% appear once; the ten largest clones hold 20%. The template was RNA from unsorted bulk tissue. This chain connects TRBV5-1 to TRBJ1-5, with 7 bases that match TRBD1. The sequenced sample was lung tumor tissue. This TCR was recovered from a man between 50 and 59 years old with non-small cell lung cancer. The CDR3 here is CASSSQGGRDQPQHF. The CDR3 DNA is TGCGCCAGCAGCTCACAAGGGGGCAGGGATCAGCCCCAGCATTTT.